The source of this TCR beta chain is a study of neurological immune-mediated disorders. Study summary: About 90% of the roughly 34 multiple sclerosis patients had relapsing-remitting disease; 3 had secondary progressive.

Concerning this clonotype: Its antigen is unidentified.

Study-level findings and limits: When the repertoires were grouped phylogenetically, those of 18 of the 34 multiple sclerosis patients came together in a single cluster of related CDR3 sequences, which points to a possible repertoire-level signature. The level of TCR clonal expansion was highest in patients with HTLV-1-associated myelopathy and lowest in multiple sclerosis, where it fell below the level seen in healthy controls.

MiXCR, run by TCRdb on the 5' RACE reads, gives a single entry per CDR3 protein. The table includes about 55,000 distinct CDR3 sequences, 4% detected once. The sorted libraries were made from approximately 1 million CD4+ or CD8+ T cells. The germline CDR1 and CDR2 sequences are LGHDT and YNNKEL (reference sequence). This CDR3 is 15 amino acids long. V was pared by 2 bases and J by 6 bases, with 15 bases between. The chain combines TRBV3-1 with TRBJ2-3; D is perhaps TRBD2 (6 bases). The source material was CD4+ T cells from blood. The sequence derives from a woman aged 40 to 55 with multiple sclerosis. CDR3 residues: CASSQSLASADTQYF. The CDR3 DNA is TGTGCCAGCAGCCAATCCCTAGCGAGCGCGGATACGCAGTATTTT.